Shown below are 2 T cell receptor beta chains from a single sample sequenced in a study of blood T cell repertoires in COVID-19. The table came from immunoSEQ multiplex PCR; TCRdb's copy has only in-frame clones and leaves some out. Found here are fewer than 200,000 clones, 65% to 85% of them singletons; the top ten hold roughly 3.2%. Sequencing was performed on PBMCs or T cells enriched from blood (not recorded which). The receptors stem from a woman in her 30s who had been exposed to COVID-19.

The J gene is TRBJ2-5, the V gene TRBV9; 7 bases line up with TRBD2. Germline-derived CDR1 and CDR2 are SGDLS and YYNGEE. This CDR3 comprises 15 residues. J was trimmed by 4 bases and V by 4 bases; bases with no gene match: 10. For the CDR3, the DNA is TGTGCCAGCAGCCCCCAGGCGGGGGTGAGAGAGACCCAGTACTTC. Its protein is CASSPQAGVRETQYF.

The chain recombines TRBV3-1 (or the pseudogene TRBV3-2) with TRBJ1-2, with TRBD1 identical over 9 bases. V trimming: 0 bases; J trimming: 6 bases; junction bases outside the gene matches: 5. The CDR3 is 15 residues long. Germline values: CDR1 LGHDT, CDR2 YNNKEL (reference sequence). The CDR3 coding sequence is TGTGCCAGCAGCCAAGACAAGACAGGGGGACATGGCTACACCTTC. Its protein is CASSQDKTGGHGYTF.